These 16 T cell receptor beta chains were sequenced from one sample in a study of CD8 T cells in ankylosing spondylitis. Points from the study as a whole: Blood from ankylosing spondylitis patients appeared to carry a characteristic roughly 8-variant TCR beta motif.

TCRdb re-called the 5' RACE reads through MiXCR, storing one row per CDR3 protein. Of approximately 520,000 distinct CDR3 sequences in the sample, about 5% are singletons; the top ten hold 3% to 4.5%. No antigen has been identified for these receptors. The sequencing sample was made of blood, either unsorted or a sorted T cell fraction (not recorded which). These receptors all come from a male donor with ankylosing spondylitis.

This clonotype was detected many times. The chain's CDR3 is CASSLIRDRENIQYF. Written as DNA, the CDR3 is TGTGCCAGCAGCTTGATCCGGGACAGGGAAAACATTCAGTACTTC. J is TRBJ2-4 and V is TRBV7-2; 9 nucleotides align to TRBD1. The CDR3 is 15 residues long. CDR1 is SGHTA, CDR2 FQGNSA, per germline. The V segment lost 3 bases and the J segment 5 bases; nucleotides outside the gene matches: 5.

This clonotype was picked up many times. The chain employs TRBV4-2 and TRBJ2-1, with D possibly being TRBD2 (6 bases). The CDR3 loop spans 15 amino acids. V lost 0 bases and J 4 bases, leaving 10 bases between the germline ends. The germline gives CDR1 LGHNA, CDR2 YNFKEQ. In DNA form, the CDR3 reads TGTGCCAGCAGCCAAGATGGCGGGACTTACAATGAGCAGTTCTTC. Amino acid sequence: CASSQDGGTYNEQFF.

There are many counts of this clonotype. This chain links TRBV5-1 with TRBJ2-7; TRBD1 is a possible D gene (6 bases). Germline V CDR1 and CDR2: SGHRS, YFSETQ. With 3 bases removed from V and 4 bases from J, the gap between germline ends came to 20 bases. CDR3 size: 16 residues. CDR3 DNA: TGCGCCAGCAGCTCGTCGCTGATGGACAGAAAATACGAGCAGTACTTC. Its translation: CASSSSLMDRKYEQYF.

This clonotype was seen once. It may be a read error: a sequence one base away is much more abundant. The chain joins TRBV29-1 to TRBJ2-7, with a possible D match to TRBD2 (5 bases). CDR3 length: 11 amino acids. The V end lost 5 bases, the J end lost 3 bases, and 8 bases lay between the germline ends. Germline V lookup: CDR1 SQVTM, CDR2 ANQGSEA. CDR3 sequence reads: CSVPEGYEQYF. Here the CDR3 DNA reads TGCAGCGTTCCAGAGGGCTACGAGCAGTACTTC.

This clonotype has a count of ten or more. The chain combines TRBV2 with TRBJ2-5, with TRBD1 matching over 7 bases. Unmatched junction bases numbered 4, after V lost 6 bases and J lost 0 bases. Germline lookup yields CDR1 SNHLY and CDR2 FYNNEI. The CDR3 spans 14 residues. CDR3 in DNA: TGTGCCAGCAGAGTACAGGGGTACCAAGAGACCCAGTACTTC. Encoded protein: CASRVQGYQETQYF. The entire variable domain, with the rest obtained from reference TRBV2 and TRBJ2-5, is as follows: EPEVTQTPSHQVTQMGQEVILRCVPISNHLYFYWYRQILGQKVEFLVSFYNNEISEKSEIFDDQFSVERPDGSNFTLKIRSTKLEDSAMYFCASRVQGYQETQYFGPGTRLLVL.

This clonotype was found many times. The gene calls are TRBV4-2 and TRBJ2-1; 9 bases are shared with TRBD2. V was pared by 0 bases and J by 9 bases, with 9 bases of the junction left unmatched. Germline-derived CDR1 and CDR2 are LGHNA and YNFKEQ. The CDR3 is 16 amino acids. The CDR3 sequence: CASSQERGLALGEQFF. The CDR3 DNA reads as TGTGCCAGCAGCCAAGAAAGGGGACTAGCCCTCGGTGAGCAGTTCTTC.

This clonotype was recorded many times. This chain joins TRBV27 and TRBJ2-7; D is perhaps TRBD2 (6 bases). The CDR3 is 12 amino acids. V lost 6 bases and J 5 bases, leaving 11 bases between the germline ends. Germline CDR1 MNHEY, CDR2 SMNVEV (reference sequence). The CDR3 loop is CASRGREDEQYF. CDR3 nucleotide sequence: TGTGCCAGCAGGGGAAGGGAGGACGAGCAGTACTTC.

This clonotype has a handful of counts. The J gene is TRBJ2-7, the V gene TRBV3-1; D call uncertain. V was clipped by 4 bases and J by 3 bases, with 10 bases between them. The CDR3 spans 13 residues. Germline CDR1 and CDR2: LGHDT and YNNKEL (reference sequence). The CDR3 DNA is TGTGCCAGCAGCCCTCTGGGGTTCTACGAGCAGTACTTC. It encodes CASSPLGFYEQYF.

There are many counts of this clonotype. J is TRBJ2-2 and V is TRBV7-9; D is undetermined. The germline gives CDR1 SEHNR, CDR2 FQNEAQ (reference sequence). Trimming removed 5 bases at V and 6 bases at J, with 13 bases between. The CDR3 has 14 residues. The CDR3 protein is CASSIHAAPGELFF. In nucleotides, the CDR3 is TGTGCCAGCAGCATCCATGCCGCCCCCGGGGAGCTGTTTTTT.

This clonotype was counted a few times. This chain joins TRBV6-2 or TRBV6-3 and TRBJ2-5, with a possible D match to TRBD2 (5 bases). Germline values: CDR1 MNHEY, CDR2 SVGEGT. With 7 bases removed from V and 5 bases from J, the gap between germline ends came to 11 bases. The CDR3 has 12 amino acids. The CDR3 DNA is TGTGCCAGCAAGCCCGGCGGGGAGACCCAGTACTTC. Its protein product is CASKPGGETQYF.

This clonotype appeared many times. V is TRBV7-9 and J is TRBJ2-1; no reliable D call. This CDR3 spans 14 amino acids. The germline V gene encodes CDR1 SEHNR and CDR2 FQNEAQ (reference sequence). V was pared by 4 bases and J by 10 bases, with 17 bases between. CDR3 residues: CASSYGSPSMEQFF. For the CDR3, the DNA is TGTGCCAGCAGCTACGGGTCGCCGTCGATGGAGCAGTTCTTC.

In this sample, this clonotype turned up many times. This chain links TRBV7-9 with TRBJ1-2, with 9 bases aligning to TRBD1. J gave up 7 bases and V 4 bases, and 10 bases lay outside the gene matches. The CDR3 covers 15 residues. The germline V gene has CDR1 SEHNR and CDR2 FQNEAQ (reference sequence). The CDR3 DNA reads TGTGCCAGCAGCTACAACCGGGACAGGGAAAGTGGCTACACCTTC. Residues: CASSYNRDRESGYTF. Based on the CDR3 plus reference TRBV7-9 and TRBJ1-2, the full variable domain is DTGVSQNPRHKITKRGQNVTFRCDPISEHNRLYWYRQTLGQGPEFLTYFQNEAQLEKSRLLSDRFSAERPKGSFSTLEIQRTEQGDSAMYLCASSYNRDRESGYTFGSGTRLTVV.

A few counts support this clonotype. The chain couples TRBV5-1 to TRBJ2-1; 8 bases line up with TRBD1. The junction had 7 bases not matched to a gene; V was cut back by 4 bases and J by 4 bases. The germline CDR1 and CDR2 sequences are SGHRS and YFSETQ. This CDR3 has 15 amino acids. CDR3 in amino acids: CASSPGRGLYNEQFF. The CDR3 DNA reads TGCGCCAGCAGCCCAGGCAGGGGGCTTTACAATGAGCAGTTCTTC.

This clonotype was found many times. The V gene is TRBV9, the J gene TRBJ2-7; D is unclear. This CDR3 spans 14 amino acids. Germline V gives CDR1 SGDLS, CDR2 YYNGEE. V lost 0 bases and J 0 bases, leaving 7 bases between the germline ends. The CDR3 region has the DNA TGTGCCAGCAGCGTAGACGGCACCTCCTACGAGCAGTACTTC. This gives the protein CASSVDGTSYEQYF.

This clonotype was found many times. The chain employs TRBV20-1 and TRBJ1-2; 7 bases line up with TRBD1. The germline gives CDR1 DFQATT, CDR2 SNEGSKA (reference sequence). The length of the CDR3 is 14 residues. J was trimmed by 2 bases and V by 3 bases; bases with no gene match: 6. Here the CDR3 DNA reads TGCAGTGCTAGGGATAAGACAGGGAACTATGGCTACACCTTC. It is translated as CSARDKTGNYGYTF.

This clonotype has a count of ten or more. The rearrangement joins TRBV10-3 to TRBJ1-1; D is undetermined. Germline V lookup: CDR1 ENHRY, CDR2 SYGVKD. The ends were cut back, 6 bases at V and 1 base at J, with 12 bases in the middle. The CDR3 length is 14 residues. The DNA for the CDR3 is TGTGCCATCAGATCACGGGGAGGGAACACTGAAGCTTTCTTT. Translation gives CAIRSRGGNTEAFF.